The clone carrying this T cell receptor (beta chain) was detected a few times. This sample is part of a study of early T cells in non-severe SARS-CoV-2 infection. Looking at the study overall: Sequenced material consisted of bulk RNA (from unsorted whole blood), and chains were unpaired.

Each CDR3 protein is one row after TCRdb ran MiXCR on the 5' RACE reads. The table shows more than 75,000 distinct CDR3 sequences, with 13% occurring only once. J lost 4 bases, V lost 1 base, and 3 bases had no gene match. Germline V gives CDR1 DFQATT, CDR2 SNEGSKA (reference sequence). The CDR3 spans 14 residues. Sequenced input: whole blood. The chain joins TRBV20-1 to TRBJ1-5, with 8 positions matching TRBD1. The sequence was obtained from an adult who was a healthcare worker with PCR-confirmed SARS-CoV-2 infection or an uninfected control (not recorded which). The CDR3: CSARVWDRNQPQHF. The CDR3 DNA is TGCAGTGCTAGAGTCTGGGACAGGAATCAGCCCCAGCATTTT.